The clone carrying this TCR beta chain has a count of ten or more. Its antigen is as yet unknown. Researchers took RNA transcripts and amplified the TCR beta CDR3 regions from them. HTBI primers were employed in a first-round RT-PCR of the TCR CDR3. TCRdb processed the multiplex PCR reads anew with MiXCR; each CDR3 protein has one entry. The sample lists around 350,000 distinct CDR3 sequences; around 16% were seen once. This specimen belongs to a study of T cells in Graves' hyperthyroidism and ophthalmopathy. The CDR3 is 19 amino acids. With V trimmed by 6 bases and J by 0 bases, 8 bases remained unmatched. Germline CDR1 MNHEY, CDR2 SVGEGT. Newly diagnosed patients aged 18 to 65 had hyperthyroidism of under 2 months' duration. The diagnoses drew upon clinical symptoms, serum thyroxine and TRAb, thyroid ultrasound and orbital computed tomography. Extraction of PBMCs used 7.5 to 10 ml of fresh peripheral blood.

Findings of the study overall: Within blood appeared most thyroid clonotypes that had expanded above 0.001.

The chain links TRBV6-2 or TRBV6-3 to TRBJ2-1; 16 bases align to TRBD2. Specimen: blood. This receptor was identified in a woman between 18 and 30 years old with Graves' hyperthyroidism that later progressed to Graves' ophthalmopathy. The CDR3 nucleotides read TGTGCCAGCAGCTATTCCGGGACTAGCGGGAGGGCCTCCTACAATGAGCAGTTCTTC. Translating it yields CASSYSGTSGRASYNEQFF.